These 14 T cell receptor beta chains share one sample of origin, sequenced in a study of cytomegalovirus exposure and HLA in healthy donors. PCR used 60 Vbeta primers and 13 Jbeta primers. The data were produced by immunoSEQ multiplex PCR, yet TCRdb's version contains in-frame clones alone and is incomplete. Among under 95,000 clones listed, approximately 80% were seen once. The sample was PBMCs. The source of these receptors is a man aged 30 to 39 in good health and CMV-seropositive.

This clone appeared once. The genes are TRBV11-2 and TRBJ1-4; perhaps TRBD1 as D (5 bases). CDR1 SGHAT and CDR2 FQNNGV come from the germline V gene. The CDR3 is made up of 14 amino acids. V lost 8 bases to trimming and J lost 0 bases, with 10 bases between them. CDR3 residues: CASAGEATNEKLFF. The CDR3 nucleotides are TGTGCCAGCGCGGGGGAGGCAACTAATGAAAAACTGTTTTTT.

This clone was found a few times. This chain links TRBV5-1 with TRBJ1-5, with a weak D call TRBD1 (6 bases). Germline assignment: CDR1 SGHRS and CDR2 YFSETQ. The germline V and J ends were trimmed by 1 base and 7 bases, with 15 bases remaining between them. The CDR3 consists of 15 residues. The CDR3 DNA reads TGCGCCAGCAGCTTGTCCAGGGACAAGTGGCAGCCCCAGCATTTT. This translates into CASSLSRDKWQPQHF.

The rearrangement links TRBV6-5 to TRBJ1-2, with D possibly being TRBD1 (6 bases). Germline V gene sequence: CDR1 MNHEY, CDR2 SVGAGI. Deletions cut 0 bases from V and 6 bases from J, with 8 bases between. The CDR3 runs 13 residues. For the CDR3, the DNA is TGTGCCAGCAGTTACTCGAGGGGGAATGGCTACACCTTC. Encoded protein: CASSYSRGNGYTF.

V and J are TRBV9 and TRBJ2-2; 8 bases fit TRBD2. This CDR3 spans 15 amino acids. Germline-derived CDR1 and CDR2 are SGDLS and YYNGEE. Trimming at V came to 2 bases and at J to 4 bases, leaving 4 bases not matched to a gene. The CDR3 DNA reads as TGTGCCAGCAGCGTCACTAGCGGCCCCACCGGGGAGCTGTTTTTT. Translation: CASSVTSGPTGELFF. Based on the CDR3 plus reference TRBV9 and TRBJ2-2, the full variable domain is DSGVTQTPKHLITATGQRVTLRCSPRSGDLSVYWYQQSLDQGLQFLIQYYNGEERAKGNILERFSAQQFPDLHSELNLSSLELGDSALYFCASSVTSGPTGELFFGEGSRLTVL.

In this sample, this clone turned up a few times. One junction end does not reproduce the germline sequence, and a read error may be involved. The chain is built from TRBV7-7 and TRBJ1-1; D is unresolved. CDR3 length: 14 amino acids. CDR1 and CDR2 (germline): SSHAT, FNYEAQ (reference sequence). For the CDR3, the DNA is TGTGCTAGCAGCTTTTACGCGAGGAACACTGAAGCTTTCTTT. Amino acids: CASSFYARNTEAFF.

This clone was counted between two and nine times. The chain couples TRBV4-1 to TRBJ1-5; maybe TRBD1 (5 bases). Germline-derived CDR1 and CDR2 are MGHRA and YSYEKL. The CDR3 totals 14 residues. V was trimmed by 5 bases and J by 5 bases, leaving 13 bases between them. The CDR3 DNA is TGCGCCAGCAGCACGCAGGGCGGCGATCAGCCCCAGCATTTT. Translating gives CASSTQGGDQPQHF.

The V and J genes are TRBV29-1 and TRBJ2-1; weak D call: TRBD2 (6 bases). The V and J ends lost 3 bases and 0 bases respectively, with 9 bases between them. Germline CDR1 reads SQVTM; CDR2 reads ANQGSEA. The CDR3 has 14 amino acids. CDR3 nucleotide sequence: TGCAGCGTTGAGGAGACTAGCTCCTACAATGAGCAGTTCTTC. It encodes CSVEETSSYNEQFF.

The J gene is TRBJ1-1, the V gene TRBV27; D might be TRBD1 (6 bases). From germline, CDR1 is MNHEY and CDR2 SMNVEV (reference sequence). The V end lost 2 bases, the J end lost 7 bases, and 20 bases lay between the germline ends. The CDR3 loop spans 16 amino acids. CDR3 coding DNA: TGTGCCAGCAGTTTAAGGCCCGTGGGGGGGCAATATGAAGCTTTCTTT. It codes for CASSLRPVGGQYEAFF.

V gene TRBV14 combines with J gene TRBJ1-4; 8 nucleotides agree with TRBD1. The CDR3 spans 15 residues. The germline V gene has CDR1 SGHDN and CDR2 FVKESK. V trimming: 1 base; J trimming: 6 bases; junction bases outside the gene matches: 4. This CDR3 is CASSQGFRGHEKLFF. In nucleotides, the CDR3 is TGTGCCAGCAGCCAAGGATTCAGGGGGCATGAAAAACTGTTTTTT.

In this sample, this clone turned up once. The genes are TRBV5-1 and TRBJ1-1; 7 bases are shared with TRBD1. Germline CDR1 is SGHRS and CDR2 is YFSETQ. This CDR3 is built from 15 residues. V shed 4 bases, J shed 1 base, and the junction held 7 bases outside the gene matches. CDR3 DNA sequence: TGCGCCAGCAGCCTTATTAAGGGGGCGAACACTGAAGCTTTCTTT. This encodes CASSLIKGANTEAFF.

The V and J genes are TRBV6-1 and TRBJ2-1, with 13 nucleotides matching TRBD2. The CDR3 is 15 amino acids. Germline assignment: CDR1 MNHNS and CDR2 SASEGT. V lost 6 bases, J lost 5 bases, and 4 bases stayed unmatched. The CDR3 loop is CASRRGTSGDNEQFF. Written as DNA, the CDR3 is TGTGCCAGCAGGAGGGGGACTAGCGGGGACAATGAGCAGTTCTTC.

This clone appeared once. The chain couples TRBV19 to TRBJ1-5, with D hard to call. Germline CDR1 LNHDA, CDR2 SQIVND (reference sequence). This CDR3 spans 14 amino acids. V lost 3 bases to trimming and J lost 5 bases, with 11 bases between them. CDR3 region: CASSITRVDQPQHF. The DNA of the CDR3 is TGTGCCAGTAGTATTACGAGGGTTGATCAGCCCCAGCATTTT.

Notes on this clone: At one end, the junction sequence differs from germline, possibly due to a read error. J is TRBJ2-3 and V is TRBV7-7, with D maybe TRBD2 (7 bases). The germline V gene encodes CDR1 SSHAT and CDR2 FNYEAQ (reference sequence). CDR3 length: 13 residues. The CDR3 DNA reads as TGTGCTAGCAGCCCAAGGGGGGGAAATACGCAGTATTTT. This sequence encodes CASSPRGGNTQYF.

The CDR3 DNA follows: TGTGCCAGCAGCCTCCTGGGGGGGCCGAGAGAGACCCAGTACTTC. Translation gives CASSLLGGPRETQYF. V and J are TRBV4-2 and TRBJ2-5, with D possibly matching TRBD2 (7 bases). Trimming took 4 bases from V and 4 from J, leaving 16 bases between them. Germline-derived CDR1 and CDR2 are LGHNA and YNFKEQ. This CDR3 has 15 residues.